This section outlines one T cell receptor beta chain sequence together with its context. The antigen remains undetermined. Other DNA sequences within the sample encode an identical CDR3. The data stem from a study of cytotoxic CD8 clonotypes in ibrutinib-treated CLL. Sequencing was designed to attain a depth spanning 1 in 200,000 to 1 in 1 million T cells. The data were produced by immunoSEQ multiplex PCR, yet TCRdb's version contains in-frame clones alone and is incomplete. The table shows over 250,000 clones, with roughly four fifths occurring only once. CDR3 length: 15 residues. The trim removed 1 base at V and 3 bases at J, leaving 3 bases unmatched. Germline V gene lookup returns CDR1 SGHAT and CDR2 FQNNGV. Study-wide points: Measured clonality at baseline was greater than in age-matched healthy donors and tracked with circulating CD8+ T-cell counts.

Sequenced here: PBMCs, sampled at disease progression, from a patient treated with ibrutinib. This receptor was identified in a human donor with chronic lymphocytic leukemia. The V gene is TRBV11-2, the J gene TRBJ1-5; 7 bases are a match to TRBD1. As DNA, the CDR3 is TGTGCCAGCAGCTTAGGGGACAGACCCAATCAGCCCCAGCATTTT. Its translation is CASSLGDRPNQPQHF. The full variable domain, completed using reference TRBV11-2 and TRBJ1-5, is EAGVAQSPRYKIIEKRQSVAFWCNPISGHATLYWYQQILGQGPKLLIQFQNNGVVDDSQLPKDRFSAERLKGVDSTLKIQPAKLEDSAVYLCASSLGDRPNQPQHFGDGTRLSIL.